The text below deals with one TCR beta chain. The CDR3 extends over 14 amino acids. The V gene lost 4 bases and the J gene lost 5 bases, with 14 bases spanning the gap. Germline CDR1 reads MNHEY; CDR2 reads SMNVEV (reference sequence). This record comes from a study of cytomegalovirus exposure and HLA in healthy donors. The PCR used 60 Vbeta and 13 Jbeta primers. TCRdb keeps only in-frame clones here, not all; method: immunoSEQ multiplex PCR. The table has 100,000 or so clones, roughly 73% seen once. Sequencing used PBMCs. The chain is built from TRBV27 and TRBJ1-2; a weak D match, TRBD1 (5 bases). The TCR comes from a man between 35 and 55 years old in good health and CMV-seronegative. The CDR3 DNA reads TGTGCCAGCAGTTCCAGGGAAGGGTCATATGGCTACACCTTC. The encoded protein is CASSSREGSYGYTF.